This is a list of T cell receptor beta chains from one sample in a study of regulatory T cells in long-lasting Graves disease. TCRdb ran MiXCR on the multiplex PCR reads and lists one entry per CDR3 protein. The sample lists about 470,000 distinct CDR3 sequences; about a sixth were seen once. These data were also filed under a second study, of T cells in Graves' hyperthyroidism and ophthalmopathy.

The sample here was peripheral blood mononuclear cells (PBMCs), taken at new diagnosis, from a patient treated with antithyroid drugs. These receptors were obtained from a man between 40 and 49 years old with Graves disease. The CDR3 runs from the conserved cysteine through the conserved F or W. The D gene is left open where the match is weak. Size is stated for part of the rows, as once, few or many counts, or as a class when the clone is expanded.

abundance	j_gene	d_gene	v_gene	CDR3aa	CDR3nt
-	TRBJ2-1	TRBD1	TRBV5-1	CASSLARRQGGSGNEQFF	TGCGCCAGCAGCTTGGCCCGCCGACAGGGGGGTTCGGGGAATGAGCAGTTCTTC
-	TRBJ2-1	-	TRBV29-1	CSARTSNEQFF	TGCAGCGCTCGTACTAGCAATGAGCAGTTCTTC
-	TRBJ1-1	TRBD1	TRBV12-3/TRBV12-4	CASTGQAGGTEAFF	TGTGCCAGCACCGGACAGGCAGGAGGCACTGAAGCTTTCTTT
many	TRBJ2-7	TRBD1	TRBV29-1	CSGAQGDEQYF	TGCAGCGGGGCACAGGGGGATGAGCAGTACTTC
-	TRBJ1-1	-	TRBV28	CASSLIGRNTEAFF	TGTGCCAGCAGTTTAATCGGCAGGAACACTGAAGCTTTCTTT
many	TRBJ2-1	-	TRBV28	CASSSSGTGTYEQFF	TGTGCCAGCAGTTCATCCGGGACTGGGACATATGAGCAGTTCTTC
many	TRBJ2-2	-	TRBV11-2	CASSLGPGETTGELFF	TGTGCCAGCAGCTTGGGCCCGGGAGAGACCACCGGGGAGCTGTTTTTT
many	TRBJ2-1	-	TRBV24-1	CATSDLAGGFEQFF	TGTGCCACCAGTGATTTGGCTGGAGGGTTTGAGCAGTTCTTC
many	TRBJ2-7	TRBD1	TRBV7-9	CASSLIGQGTHEQYF	TGTGCCAGCAGCTTAATCGGACAGGGTACCCACGAGCAGTACTTC
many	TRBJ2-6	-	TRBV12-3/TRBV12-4	CASSSHRVLTSGANVLTF	TGTGCCAGCAGTTCTCACAGGGTCCTTACCTCTGGGGCCAACGTCCTGACTTTC
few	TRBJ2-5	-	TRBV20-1	CSASLGETQYF	TGCAGTGCTAGTTTAGGAGAGACCCAGTACTTC